The sequence of this T cell receptor beta chain was determined in a study of a mutant IDH1 vaccine in newly diagnosed glioma. The time point is: week 23, last vaccination. One vaccine dose held 300 ug of mutant IDH1 20-mer peptide and came with topical imiquimod. The CDR3 contains 13 residues. Germline-derived CDR1 and CDR2 are GTSNPN and SVGIG (reference sequence). J lost 9 bases, V lost 4 bases, and 8 bases had no gene match. On this clone itself: No antigen is known for it.

TCRdb's table, derived via immunoSEQ multiplex PCR, lists solely in-frame clones and lacks some. This sample has 50,000 to 70,000 clones, with 80% to 90% found just once. The clonotype comes from a middle-aged woman with glioma. Some clones in this sample may be carry-over from other donors' samples. Sequenced material: PBMCs, taken from a glioma patient whose treatment included an IDH1 peptide vaccine. V gene TRBV30 combines with J gene TRBJ1-5; 8 nucleotides align to TRBD1. The CDR3 here is CAWTGQGPGPQHF. The CDR3 coding sequence is TGTGCCTGGACAGGACAGGGCCCCGGGCCCCAGCATTTT.